The clone carrying this T cell receptor (beta chain) was seen a few times. CDR1 and CDR2 (germline): MGHDK, SYGVNS. This CDR3 comprises 14 residues. The V segment lost 7 bases and the J segment 3 bases; nucleotides outside the gene matches: 7. MiXCR, run by TCRdb on the 5' RACE reads, gives a single entry per CDR3 protein. Of roughly 1,500,000 distinct CDR3 sequences listed, around a third are singletons. This sample is part of a study of identical twins. This clonotype was obtained from a newborn girl in good health. The rearrangement joins TRBV25-1 to TRBJ2-7; 9 bases line up with TRBD2. Sequencing used cord blood. The CDR3 is CASIGDSGSYEQYF. DNA of the CDR3: TGTGCCAGCATCGGGGATAGCGGGAGCTACGAGCAGTACTTC.